This TCR beta chain was identified in a study of T-cell reconstitution after alpha-beta-depleted transplantation in children. As it was prepared, the TCRbeta library received unique molecular identifiers. TCRdb called the PCR reads again in MiXCR, with one record for every CDR3 protein. The repertoire holds fewer than 700,000 distinct CDR3 sequences, with 10% to 15% as singletons. CDR3 length: 13 amino acids. The germline V gene encodes CDR1 DFQATT and CDR2 SNEGSKA (reference sequence). Between the trimmed V and J ends, which lost 6 bases and 8 bases, there was a span of 18 bases. This sample comprised PBMCs, mostly from graft donor cells, obtained 360 days after TCRalphabeta/CD19-depleted stem cell transplant. The chain links TRBV20-1 to TRBJ2-3; maybe TRBD2 (6 bases). The origin of this receptor is a male patient between 5 and 17 years old who had a stem cell transplant for acute myeloid leukemia, so the T cells may come from the graft donor. This chain's CDR3 is CSARSPGTLTQYF. CDR3 nucleotide sequence: TGCAGTGCGAGATCGCCTGGGACTCTTACGCAGTATTTT.